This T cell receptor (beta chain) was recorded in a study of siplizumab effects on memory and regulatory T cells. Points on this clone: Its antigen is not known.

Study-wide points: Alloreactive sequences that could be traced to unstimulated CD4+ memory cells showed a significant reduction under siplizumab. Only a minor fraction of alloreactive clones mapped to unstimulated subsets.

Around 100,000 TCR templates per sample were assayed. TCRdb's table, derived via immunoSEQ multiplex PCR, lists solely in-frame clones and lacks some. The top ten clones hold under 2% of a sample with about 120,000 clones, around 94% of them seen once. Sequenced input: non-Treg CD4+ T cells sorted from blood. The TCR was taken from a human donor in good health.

The CDR3 region has the DNA TGTGCCATCAGGATGACAGGGGTCGTTAGGCCAGATACGCAGTATTTT. Translating it yields CAIRMTGVVRPDTQYF. This chain links TRBV10-3 with TRBJ2-3, with TRBD1 identical over 8 bases. From germline, CDR1 is ENHRY and CDR2 SYGVKD. V was clipped by 6 bases and J by 4 bases; unmatched bases: 12. The CDR3 has 16 residues.